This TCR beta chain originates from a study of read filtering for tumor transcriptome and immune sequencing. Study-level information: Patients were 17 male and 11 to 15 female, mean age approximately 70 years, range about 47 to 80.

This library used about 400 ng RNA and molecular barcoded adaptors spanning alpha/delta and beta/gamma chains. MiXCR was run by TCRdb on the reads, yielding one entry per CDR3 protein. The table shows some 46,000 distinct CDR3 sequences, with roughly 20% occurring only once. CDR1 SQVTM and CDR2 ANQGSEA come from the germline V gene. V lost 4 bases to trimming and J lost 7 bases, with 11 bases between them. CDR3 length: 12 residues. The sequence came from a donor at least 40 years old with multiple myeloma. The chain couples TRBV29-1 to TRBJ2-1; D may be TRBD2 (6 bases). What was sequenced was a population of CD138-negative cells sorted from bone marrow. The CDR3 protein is CSVGLGTNEQFF. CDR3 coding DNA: TGCAGCGTTGGCCTGGGGACTAATGAGCAGTTCTTC.